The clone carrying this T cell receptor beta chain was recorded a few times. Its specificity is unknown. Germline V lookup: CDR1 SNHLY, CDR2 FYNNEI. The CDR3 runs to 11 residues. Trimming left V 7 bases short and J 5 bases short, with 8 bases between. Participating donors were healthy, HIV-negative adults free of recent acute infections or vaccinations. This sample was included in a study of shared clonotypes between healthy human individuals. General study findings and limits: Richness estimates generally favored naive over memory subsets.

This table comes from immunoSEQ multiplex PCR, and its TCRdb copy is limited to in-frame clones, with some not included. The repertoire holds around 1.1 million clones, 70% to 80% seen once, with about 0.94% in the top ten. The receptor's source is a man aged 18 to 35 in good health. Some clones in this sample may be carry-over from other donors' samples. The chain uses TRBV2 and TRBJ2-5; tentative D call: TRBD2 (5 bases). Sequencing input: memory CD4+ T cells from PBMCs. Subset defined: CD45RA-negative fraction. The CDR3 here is CASMRAETQYF. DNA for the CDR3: TGTGCCAGCATGCGGGCCGAGACCCAGTACTTC. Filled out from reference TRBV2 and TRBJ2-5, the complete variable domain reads EPEVTQTPSHQVTQMGQEVILRCVPISNHLYFYWYRQILGQKVEFLVSFYNNEISEKSEIFDDQFSVERPDGSNFTLKIRSTKLEDSAMYFCASMRAETQYFGPGTRLLVL.